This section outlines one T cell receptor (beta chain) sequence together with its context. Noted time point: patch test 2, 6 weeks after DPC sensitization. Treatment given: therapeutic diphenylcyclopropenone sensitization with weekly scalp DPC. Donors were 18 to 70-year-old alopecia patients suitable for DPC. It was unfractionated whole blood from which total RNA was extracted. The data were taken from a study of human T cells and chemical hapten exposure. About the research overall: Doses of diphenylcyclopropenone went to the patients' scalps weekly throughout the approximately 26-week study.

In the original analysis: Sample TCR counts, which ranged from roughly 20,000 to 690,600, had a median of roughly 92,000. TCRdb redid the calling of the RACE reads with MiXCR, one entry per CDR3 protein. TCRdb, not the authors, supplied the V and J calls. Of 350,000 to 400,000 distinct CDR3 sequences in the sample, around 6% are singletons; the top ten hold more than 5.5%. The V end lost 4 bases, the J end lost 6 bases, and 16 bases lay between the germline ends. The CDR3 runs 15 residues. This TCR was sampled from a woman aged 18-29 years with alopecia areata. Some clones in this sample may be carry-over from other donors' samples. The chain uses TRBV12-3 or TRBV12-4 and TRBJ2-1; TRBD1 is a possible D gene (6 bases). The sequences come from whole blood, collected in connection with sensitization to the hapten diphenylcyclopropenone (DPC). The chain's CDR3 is CASSSNSGTSNEQFF. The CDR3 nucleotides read TGTGCCAGCAGTTCCAACTCCGGGACATCCAATGAGCAGTTCTTC.